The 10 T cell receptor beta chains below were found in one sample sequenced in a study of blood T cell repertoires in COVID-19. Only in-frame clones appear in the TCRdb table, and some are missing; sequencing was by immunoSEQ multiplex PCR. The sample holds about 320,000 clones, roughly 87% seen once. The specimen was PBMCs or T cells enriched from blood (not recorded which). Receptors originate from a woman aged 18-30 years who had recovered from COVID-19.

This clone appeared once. The CDR3 DNA sequence: TGTGCCAGCAGACAGGGGCTCTCTGGAAACACCATATATTTT. Protein sequence: CASRQGLSGNTIYF. The chain combines TRBV7-9 with TRBJ1-3; the match to TRBD1 covers 7 bases. Germline CDR1 SEHNR, CDR2 FQNEAQ (reference sequence). The V and J ends lost 6 bases and 0 bases, in that order; junction bases with no gene match: 2. The CDR3 covers 14 residues.

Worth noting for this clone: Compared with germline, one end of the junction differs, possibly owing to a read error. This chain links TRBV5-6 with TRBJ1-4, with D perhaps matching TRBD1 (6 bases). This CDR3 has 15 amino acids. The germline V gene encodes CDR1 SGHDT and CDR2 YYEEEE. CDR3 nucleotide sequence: TGTGCCAGCAGCTTGGAAGACAGGAGTAATGAAAACCTGTTTTTT. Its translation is CASSLEDRSNENLFF.

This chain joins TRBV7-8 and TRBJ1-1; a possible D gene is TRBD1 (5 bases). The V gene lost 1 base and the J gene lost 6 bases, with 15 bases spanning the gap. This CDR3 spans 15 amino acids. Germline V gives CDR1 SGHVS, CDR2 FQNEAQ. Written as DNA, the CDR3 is TGTGCCAGCAGCTTAGTCCCTACAAGGGGCGCTGAAGCTTTCTTT. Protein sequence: CASSLVPTRGAEAFF. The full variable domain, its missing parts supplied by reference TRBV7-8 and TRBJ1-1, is GAGVSQSPRYKVAKRGQDVALRCDPISGHVSLFWYQQALGQGPEFLTYFQNEAQLDKSGLPSDRFFAERPEGSVSTLKIQRTQQEDSAVYLCASSLVPTRGAEAFFGQGTRLTVV.

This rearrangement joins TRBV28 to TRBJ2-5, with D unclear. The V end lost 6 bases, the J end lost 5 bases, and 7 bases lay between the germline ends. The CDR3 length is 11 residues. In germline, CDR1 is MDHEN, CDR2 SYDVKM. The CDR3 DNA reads TGTGCCAGCAGGGCGAGGGAGACCCAGTACTTC. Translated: CASRARETQYF. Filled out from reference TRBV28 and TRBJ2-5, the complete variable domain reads DVKVTQSSRYLVKRTGEKVFLECVQDMDHENMFWYRQDPGLGLRLIYFSYDVKMKEKGDIPEGYSVSREKKERFSLILESASTNQTSMYLCASRARETQYFGPGTRLLVL.

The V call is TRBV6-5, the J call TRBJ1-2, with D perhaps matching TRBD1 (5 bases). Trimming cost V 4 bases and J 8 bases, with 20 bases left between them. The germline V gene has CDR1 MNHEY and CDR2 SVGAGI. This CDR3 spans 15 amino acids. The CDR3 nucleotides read TGTGCCAGCAGTTCGGCAAGGGACTTTAGATGGGGCTACACCTTC. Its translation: CASSSARDFRWGYTF.

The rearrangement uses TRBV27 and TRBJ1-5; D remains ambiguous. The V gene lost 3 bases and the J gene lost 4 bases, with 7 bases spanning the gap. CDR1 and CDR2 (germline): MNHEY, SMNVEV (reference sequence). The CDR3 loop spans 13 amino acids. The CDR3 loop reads CASSFSGNQPQHF. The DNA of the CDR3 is TGTGCCAGCAGTTTCTCCGGGAATCAGCCCCAGCATTTT.

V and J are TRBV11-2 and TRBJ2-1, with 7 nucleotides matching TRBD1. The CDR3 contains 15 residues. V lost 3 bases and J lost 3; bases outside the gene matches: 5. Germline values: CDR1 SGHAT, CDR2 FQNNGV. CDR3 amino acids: CASSLRTGNYNEQFF. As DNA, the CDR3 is TGTGCCAGCAGCTTGAGGACAGGTAACTACAATGAGCAGTTCTTC.

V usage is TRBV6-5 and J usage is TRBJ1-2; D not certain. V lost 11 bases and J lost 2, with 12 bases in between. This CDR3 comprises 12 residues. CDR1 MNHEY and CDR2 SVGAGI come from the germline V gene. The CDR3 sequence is CAAAAVNYGYTF. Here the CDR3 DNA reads TGTGCCGCGGCGGCGGTAAACTATGGCTACACCTTC.

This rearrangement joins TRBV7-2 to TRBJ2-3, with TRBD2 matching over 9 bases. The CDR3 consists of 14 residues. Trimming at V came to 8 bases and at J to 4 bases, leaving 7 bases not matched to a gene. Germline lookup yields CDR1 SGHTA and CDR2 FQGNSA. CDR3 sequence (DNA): TGTGCCAGCGGGGCGGGACTAGCATCAGATACGCAGTATTTT. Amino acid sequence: CASGAGLASDTQYF.

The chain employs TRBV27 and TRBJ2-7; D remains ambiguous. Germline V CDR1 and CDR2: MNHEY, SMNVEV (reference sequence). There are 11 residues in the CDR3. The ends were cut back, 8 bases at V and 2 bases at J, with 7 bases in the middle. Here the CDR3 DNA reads TGTGCCAGCGCGGATGCCTACGAGCAGTACTTC. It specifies CASADAYEQYF.